Listed below are T cell receptor beta chains from one sample, sequenced in a study of T cell responses to AZD1222 COVID-19 vaccine. This table comes from immunoSEQ multiplex PCR, and its TCRdb copy is limited to in-frame clones, with some not included. The sample yields about 180,000 clones, 90% to 95% seen once. Specimen: peripheral blood, collected on day 0 of AZD1222 vaccination. All receptors derive from an adult in good health. Both conserved end residues are part of each CDR3. The order of the fields is CDR3 DNA, CDR3 protein, D gene, V gene, clone size, J gene. The D gene is left open where the match is weak. Clone size is shown for a subset of rows, as once, few, many or a class of expanded clone.

TGTGCCAGCAGCTTAGGGGGACTAGCGGGACGAGAGACCCAGTACTTC	CASSLGGLAGRETQYF	TRBD2	TRBV7-7	NA	TRBJ2-5
TGCAGCGTTGGAGCGTCTCGTGGAAACACCATATATTTT	CSVGASRGNTIYF	NA	TRBV29-1	NA	TRBJ1-3
TGTGCCAGCGGACAGGGGAATAATTCACCCCTCCACTTT	CASGQGNNSPLHF	TRBD1	TRBV9	NA	TRBJ1-6
TGTGCCAGTAGTCTCCGGACGCTGGGAAACACCATATATTTT	CASSLRTLGNTIYF	NA	TRBV19	NA	TRBJ1-3
TGCGCCAGCAGCTCGACAGGGGAGGGTGGCTACACCTTC	CASSSTGEGGYTF	TRBD1	TRBV5-1	NA	TRBJ1-2
TGCAGCGTTGAAGGACGGAACACACAAGCTTTCTTT	CSVEGRNTQAFF	NA	TRBV29-1	NA	TRBJ1-1
TGTGCCAGCAGCCAAGGGGTTGGAGAGCAGTTCTTC	CASSQGVGEQFF	NA	TRBV3-1/TRBV3-2	NA	TRBJ2-1
TGTGCCAGCAGCCGCTCGGATGGGGCCTACGAGCAGTACTTC	CASSRSDGAYEQYF	NA	TRBV5-5	NA	TRBJ2-7
TGTGCCAGCAGTTACTCGGTCCACTCCTACAATGAGCAGTTCTTC	CASSYSVHSYNEQFF	NA	TRBV6-5	NA	TRBJ2-1
TGTGCCAGCAGCTCCTACGCATACGAGCAGTACTTC	CASSSYAYEQYF	NA	TRBV5-6	NA	TRBJ2-7
TGCGCCAGCACAGAAGGGGACGGGCGCTTCGAGCAGTACTTC	CASTEGDGRFEQYF	NA	TRBV10-2	NA	TRBJ2-7
TGTGCCAGCAGCTTGATTGGACGGTACACTGAAGCTTTCTTT	CASSLIGRYTEAFF	NA	TRBV14	NA	TRBJ1-1
TGTGCCTGGAGTGAAGGACAGGGGGATTCACCCCTCCACTTT	CAWSEGQGDSPLHF	TRBD1	TRBV30	NA	TRBJ1-6
TGCGCCAGCAGCCAAGATCCTGGCCAGGCTAACTATGGCTACACCTTC	CASSQDPGQANYGYTF	NA	TRBV4-1	NA	TRBJ1-2
TGTGCCTGGAGCAGCCGGGACGGTACTCATCAGCCCCAGCATTTT	CAWSSRDGTHQPQHF	NA	TRBV30	NA	TRBJ1-5
TGTGCCAGCAGTGGAGGATTCAGGGAGACCCAGTACTTC	CASSGGFRETQYF	NA	TRBV2	NA	TRBJ2-5
TGTGCCAGTAGTCCACATAGGGTTTATAGCAATCAGCCCCAGCATTTT	CASSPHRVYSNQPQHF	NA	TRBV19	NA	TRBJ1-5
TGTGCCAGCACCCAGACAGGGGAAAATCAGCCCCAGCATTTT	CASTQTGENQPQHF	TRBD1	TRBV18	NA	TRBJ1-5
TGCGCCAGCAGCTTTTCTGGGAGTAATGAAAAACTGTTTTTT	CASSFSGSNEKLFF	NA	TRBV5-1	NA	TRBJ1-4
TGTGCCAGCTCACCAACCCAGCCATACAATGAGCAGTTCTTC	CASSPTQPYNEQFF	NA	TRBV18	once	TRBJ2-1
TGTGCCAGCAGTCCAACAGAGACCATGAACACTGAAGCTTTCTTT	CASSPTETMNTEAFF	NA	TRBV6-6	NA	TRBJ1-1
TGTGCCTGGGGGGGAGGCTATGGCTACACCTTC	CAWGGGYGYTF	NA	TRBV30	NA	TRBJ1-2
TGTGCCAGCAGCTCCGCGCGGGGGGACACTGAAGCTTTCTTT	CASSSARGDTEAFF	NA	TRBV3-1/TRBV3-2	NA	TRBJ1-1
TGTGCCAGCAGTTACGCGGGAGTAGGAACCGGGGAGCTGTTTTTT	CASSYAGVGTGELFF	TRBD2	TRBV5-4	NA	TRBJ2-2
TGCAGTGCTACTGACAGAGAGAATGAAAAACTGTTTTTT	CSATDRENEKLFF	NA	TRBV20-1	NA	TRBJ1-4
TGCGCCAGCAGCTTCGACAGGGGGCAGGGGACCCAGTACTTC	CASSFDRGQGTQYF	TRBD1	TRBV5-1	NA	TRBJ2-5
TGTGCCAGCAGCTCGGCGGGCCACCCCACAGATACGCAGTATTTT	CASSSAGHPTDTQYF	NA	TRBV7-2	NA	TRBJ2-3
TGTGCCAGCAGCCAACTCCCGGGACAGGGGTCGGGTGAGCAGTACTTC	CASSQLPGQGSGEQYF	TRBD1	TRBV3-1/TRBV3-2	NA	TRBJ2-7
TGTGCCAGCGACTCGGGGAATCAGCCCCAGCATTTT	CASDSGNQPQHF	NA	TRBV19	NA	TRBJ1-5
TGTGCCAGCAGCTTAAGGGGCAGAACCGGGGAGCTGTTTTTT	CASSLRGRTGELFF	NA	TRBV7-8	NA	TRBJ2-2